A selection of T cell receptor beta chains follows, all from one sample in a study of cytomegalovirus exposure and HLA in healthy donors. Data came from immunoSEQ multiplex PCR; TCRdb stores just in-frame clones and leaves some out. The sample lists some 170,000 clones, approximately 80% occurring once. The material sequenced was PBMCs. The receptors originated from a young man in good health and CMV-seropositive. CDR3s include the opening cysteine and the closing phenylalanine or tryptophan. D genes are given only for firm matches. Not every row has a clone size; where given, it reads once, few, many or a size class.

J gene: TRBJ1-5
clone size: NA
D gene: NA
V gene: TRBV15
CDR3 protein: CATSREGFWTPNQPQHF
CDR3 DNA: TGTGCCACCAGCAGAGAGGGGTTTTGGACACCCAATCAGCCCCAGCATTTT

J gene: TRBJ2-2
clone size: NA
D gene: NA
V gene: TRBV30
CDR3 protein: CAWSTGTGTGELFF
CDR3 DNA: TGTGCCTGGAGCACGGGAACGGGCACCGGGGAGCTGTTTTTT

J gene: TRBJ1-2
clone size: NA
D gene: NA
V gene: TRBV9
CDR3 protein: CASSGPGFVNGYTF
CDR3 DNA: TGTGCCAGCAGCGGACCCGGGTTCGTAAATGGCTACACCTTC

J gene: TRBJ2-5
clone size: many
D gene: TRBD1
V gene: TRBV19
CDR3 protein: CASSVFRGTGETQYF
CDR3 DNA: TGTGCCAGTAGTGTCTTCAGGGGGACGGGGGAGACCCAGTACTTC

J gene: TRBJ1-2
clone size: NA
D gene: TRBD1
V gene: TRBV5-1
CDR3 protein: CASSPGDSTYGYTF
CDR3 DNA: TGCGCCAGCAGCCCGGGGGACAGCACCTATGGCTACACCTTC

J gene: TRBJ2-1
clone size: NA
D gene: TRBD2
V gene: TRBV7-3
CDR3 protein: CASNSGGLDNEQFF
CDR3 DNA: TGTGCCAGCAACAGCGGGGGCCTCGACAATGAGCAGTTCTTC

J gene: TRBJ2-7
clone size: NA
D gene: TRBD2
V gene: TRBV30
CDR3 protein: CAWSVPRLAEYEQYF
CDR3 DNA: TGTGCCTGGAGTGTACCCAGACTAGCGGAGTACGAGCAGTACTTC

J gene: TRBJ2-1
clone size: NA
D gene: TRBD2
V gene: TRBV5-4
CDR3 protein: CASSFWLAGGVNEQFF
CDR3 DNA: TGTGCCAGCAGCTTTTGGCTAGCGGGGGGGGTCAATGAGCAGTTCTTC

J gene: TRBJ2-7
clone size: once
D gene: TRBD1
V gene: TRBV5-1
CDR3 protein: CASSDGDSVQYF
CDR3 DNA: TGCGCCAGCAGCGACGGGGACAGTGTGCAGTACTTC

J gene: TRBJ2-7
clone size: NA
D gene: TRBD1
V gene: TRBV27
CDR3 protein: CASSLSPGTGNFYEQYF
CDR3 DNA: TGTGCCAGCAGTTTATCTCCTGGGACAGGGAACTTCTACGAGCAGTACTTC

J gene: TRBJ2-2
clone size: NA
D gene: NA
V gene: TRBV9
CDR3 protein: CASSVGGSGSGELFF
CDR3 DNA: TGTGCCAGCAGCGTTGGGGGCTCGGGGTCCGGGGAGCTGTTTTTT

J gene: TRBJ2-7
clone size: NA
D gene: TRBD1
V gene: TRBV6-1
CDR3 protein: CASSAPGQGLNEQYF
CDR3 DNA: TGTGCCAGCAGTGCACCGGGACAGGGGCTCAACGAGCAGTACTTC

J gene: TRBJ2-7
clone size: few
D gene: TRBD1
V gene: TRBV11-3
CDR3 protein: CASSARGQYEQYF
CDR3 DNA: TGTGCCAGCAGCGCCCGGGGACAGTACGAGCAGTACTTC

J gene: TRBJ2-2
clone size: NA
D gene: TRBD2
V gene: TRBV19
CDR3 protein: CASDPGLEGTGELFF
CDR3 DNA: TGTGCCAGTGATCCGGGACTAGAGGGCACCGGGGAGCTGTTTTTT

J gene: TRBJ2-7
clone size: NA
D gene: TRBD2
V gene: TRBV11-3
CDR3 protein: CASSPGTSYEQYF
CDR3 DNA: TGTGCCAGCAGCCCAGGGACTAGCTACGAGCAGTACTTC

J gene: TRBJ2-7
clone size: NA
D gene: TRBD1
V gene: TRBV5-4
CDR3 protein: CASSPDRGDEQYF
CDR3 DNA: TGTGCCAGCAGCCCGGACAGGGGCGACGAGCAGTACTTC

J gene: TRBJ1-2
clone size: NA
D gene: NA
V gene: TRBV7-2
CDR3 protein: CASSLIPGGYTF
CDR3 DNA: TGTGCCAGCAGCCTCATCCCCGGTGGCTACACCTTC

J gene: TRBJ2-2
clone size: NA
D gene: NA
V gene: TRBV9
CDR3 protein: CASSPYTGELFF
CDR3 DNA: TGTGCCAGCAGCCCTTACACCGGGGAGCTGTTTTTT

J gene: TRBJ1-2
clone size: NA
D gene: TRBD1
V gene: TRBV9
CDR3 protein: CASSVAPRGTGHYGYTF
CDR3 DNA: TGTGCCAGCAGCGTAGCTCCGCGGGGGACAGGACACTATGGCTACACCTTC

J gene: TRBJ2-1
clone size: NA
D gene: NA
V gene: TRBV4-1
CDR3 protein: CASSQGISSGVGYNEQFF
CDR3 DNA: TGCGCCAGCAGCCAAGGGATTAGTAGTGGAGTGGGCTACAATGAGCAGTTCTTC

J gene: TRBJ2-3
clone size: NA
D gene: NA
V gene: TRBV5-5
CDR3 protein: CASSFEPGRPDTQYF
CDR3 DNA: TGTGCCAGCAGCTTCGAACCAGGTCGCCCAGATACGCAGTATTTT

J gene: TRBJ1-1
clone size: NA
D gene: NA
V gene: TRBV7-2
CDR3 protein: CASSWAGNTEAFF
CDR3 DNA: TGTGCCAGCAGCTGGGCCGGGAACACTGAAGCTTTCTTT

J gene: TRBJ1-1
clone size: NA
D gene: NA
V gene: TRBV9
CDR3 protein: CASSVVRGDTEAFF
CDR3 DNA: TGTGCCAGCAGCGTAGTTCGGGGGGACACTGAAGCTTTCTTT

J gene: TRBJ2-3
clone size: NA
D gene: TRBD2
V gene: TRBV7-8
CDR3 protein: CASSPWTSGGADTQYF
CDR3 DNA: TGTGCCAGCAGTCCCTGGACTAGCGGGGGGGCAGATACGCAGTATTTT

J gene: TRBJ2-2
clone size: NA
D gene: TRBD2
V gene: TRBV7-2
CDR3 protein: CASSLAASGGLITGELFF
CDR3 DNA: TGTGCCAGCAGCTTAGCGGCTAGCGGGGGGCTTATCACCGGGGAGCTGTTTTTT

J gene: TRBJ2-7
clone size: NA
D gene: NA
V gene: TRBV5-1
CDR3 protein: CASSLTGPLHQYF
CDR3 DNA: TGCGCCAGCAGCTTGACAGGCCCCCTGCACCAGTACTTC

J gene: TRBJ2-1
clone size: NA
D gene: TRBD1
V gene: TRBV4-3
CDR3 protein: CASSQDEGANEQFF
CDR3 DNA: TGCGCCAGCAGCCAAGATGAGGGGGCCAATGAGCAGTTCTTC

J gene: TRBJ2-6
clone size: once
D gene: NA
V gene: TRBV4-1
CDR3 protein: CASSPPPEGANVLTF
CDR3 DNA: TGCGCCAGCAGCCCCCCGCCTGAGGGGGCCAACGTCCTGACTTTC

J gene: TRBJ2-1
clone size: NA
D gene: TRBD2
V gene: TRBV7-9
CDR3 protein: CASSLALAGGHEQFF
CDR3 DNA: TGTGCCAGCAGCTTAGCCCTAGCGGGGGGGCATGAGCAGTTCTTC

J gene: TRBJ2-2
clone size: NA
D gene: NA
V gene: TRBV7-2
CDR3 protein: CASSFRAGELFF
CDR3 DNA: TGTGCCAGCAGCTTTCGGGCCGGGGAGCTGTTTTTT

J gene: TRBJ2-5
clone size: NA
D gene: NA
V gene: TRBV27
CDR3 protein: CASSFVGATETQYF
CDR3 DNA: TGTGCCAGCAGTTTTGTGGGGGCTACGGAGACCCAGTACTTC

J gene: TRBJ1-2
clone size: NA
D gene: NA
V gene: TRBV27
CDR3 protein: CASTPTSGGGYTF
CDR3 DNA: TGTGCCAGCACCCCCACCTCGGGGGGTGGCTACACCTTC

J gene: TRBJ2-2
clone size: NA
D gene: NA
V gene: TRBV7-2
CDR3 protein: CASSSKSSTGELFF
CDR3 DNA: TGTGCCAGCAGCTCTAAATCTTCCACCGGGGAGCTGTTTTTT

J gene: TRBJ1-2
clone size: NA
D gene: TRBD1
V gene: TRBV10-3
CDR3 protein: CAIRTGRVGDYGYTF
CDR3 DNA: TGTGCCATCCGGACAGGGCGGGTAGGAGACTATGGCTACACCTTC

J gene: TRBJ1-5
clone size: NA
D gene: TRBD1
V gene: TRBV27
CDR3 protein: CASSLTGSNQPQHF
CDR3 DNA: TGTGCCAGCAGTTTGACAGGGAGCAATCAGCCCCAGCATTTT

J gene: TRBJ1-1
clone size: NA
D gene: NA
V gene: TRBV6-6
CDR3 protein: CASSGTQPEAFF
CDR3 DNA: TGTGCCAGCAGCGGGACTCAGCCTGAAGCTTTCTTT

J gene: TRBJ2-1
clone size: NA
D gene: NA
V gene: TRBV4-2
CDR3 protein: CASSQVAGLEFF
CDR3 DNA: TGTGCCAGCAGCCAAGTTGCGGGGCTTGAGTTCTTC

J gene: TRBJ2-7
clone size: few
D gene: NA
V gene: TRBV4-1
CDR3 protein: CASSQDPWSGYEQYF
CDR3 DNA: TGCGCCAGCAGCCAAGATCCCTGGTCCGGGTACGAGCAGTACTTC

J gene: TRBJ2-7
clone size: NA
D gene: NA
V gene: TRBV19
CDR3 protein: CASSIVAGDSYEQYF
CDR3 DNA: TGTGCCAGTAGTATAGTGGCAGGGGACTCCTACGAGCAGTACTTC

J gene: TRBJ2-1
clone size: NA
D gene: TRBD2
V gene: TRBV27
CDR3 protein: CATRVSGPYNEQFF
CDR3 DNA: TGTGCCACCCGAGTTAGCGGGCCCTACAATGAGCAGTTCTTC

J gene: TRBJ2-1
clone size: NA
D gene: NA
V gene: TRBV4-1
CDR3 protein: CASSIDPGTSHSYNEQFF
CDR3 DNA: TGCGCCAGCAGCATAGATCCGGGGACATCCCACTCCTACAATGAGCAGTTCTTC

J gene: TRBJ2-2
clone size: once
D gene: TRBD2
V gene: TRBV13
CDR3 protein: CASSWRGAGTGELFF
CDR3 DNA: TGTGCCAGCAGCTGGCGGGGGGCCGGGACCGGGGAGCTGTTTTTT

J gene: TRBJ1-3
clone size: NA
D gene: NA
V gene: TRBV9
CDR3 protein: CASSVVGASGNTIYF
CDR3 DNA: TGTGCCAGCAGCGTAGTAGGGGCCTCTGGAAACACCATATATTTT

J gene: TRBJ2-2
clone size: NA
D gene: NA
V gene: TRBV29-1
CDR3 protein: CSVSLGTGELFF
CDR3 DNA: TGCAGCGTTTCACTAGGGACCGGGGAGCTGTTTTTT

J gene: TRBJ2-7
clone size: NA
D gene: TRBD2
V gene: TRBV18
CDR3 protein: CASSKSGGALEQYF
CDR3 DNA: TGTGCCAGCTCAAAGAGCGGGGGGGCCTTGGAGCAGTACTTC

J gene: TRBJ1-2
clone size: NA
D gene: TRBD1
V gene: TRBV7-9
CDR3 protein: CASSTGTVTNYGYTF
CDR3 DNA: TGTGCCAGCAGTACTGGGACAGTCACTAACTATGGCTACACCTTC

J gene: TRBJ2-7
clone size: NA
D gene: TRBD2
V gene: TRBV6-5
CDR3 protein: CASSLSGGIYEQYF
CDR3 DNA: TGTGCCAGCAGTCTTAGCGGGGGGATCTACGAGCAGTACTTC